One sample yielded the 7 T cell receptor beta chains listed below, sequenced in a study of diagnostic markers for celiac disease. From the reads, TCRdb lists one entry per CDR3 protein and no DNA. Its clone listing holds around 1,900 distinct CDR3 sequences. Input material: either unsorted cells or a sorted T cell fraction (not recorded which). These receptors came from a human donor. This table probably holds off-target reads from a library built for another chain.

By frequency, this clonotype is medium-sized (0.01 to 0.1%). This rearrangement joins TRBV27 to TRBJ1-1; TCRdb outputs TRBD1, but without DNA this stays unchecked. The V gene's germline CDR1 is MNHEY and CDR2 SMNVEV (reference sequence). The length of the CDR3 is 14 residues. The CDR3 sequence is CASSLDVDSHEAFF.

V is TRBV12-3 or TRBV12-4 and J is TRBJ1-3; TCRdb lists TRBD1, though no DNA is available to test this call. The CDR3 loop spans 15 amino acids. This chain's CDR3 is CASSLLGATGNTIYF.

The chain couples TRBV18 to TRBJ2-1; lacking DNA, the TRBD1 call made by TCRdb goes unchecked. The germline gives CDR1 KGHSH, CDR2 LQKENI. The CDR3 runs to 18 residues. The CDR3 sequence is CASSPSQPGTGASNEQFF.

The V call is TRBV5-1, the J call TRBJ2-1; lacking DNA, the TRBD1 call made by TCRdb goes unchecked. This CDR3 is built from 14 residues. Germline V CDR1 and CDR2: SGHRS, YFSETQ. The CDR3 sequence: CASSQTGSYNEQFF.

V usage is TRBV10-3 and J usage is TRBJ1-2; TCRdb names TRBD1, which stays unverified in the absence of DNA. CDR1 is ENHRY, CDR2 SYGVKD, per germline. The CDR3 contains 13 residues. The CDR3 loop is CAIRSDRGDGYTF.

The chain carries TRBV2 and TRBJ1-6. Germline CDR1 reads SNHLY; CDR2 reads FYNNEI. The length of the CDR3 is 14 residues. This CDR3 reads CASIRNALNSPLHF.

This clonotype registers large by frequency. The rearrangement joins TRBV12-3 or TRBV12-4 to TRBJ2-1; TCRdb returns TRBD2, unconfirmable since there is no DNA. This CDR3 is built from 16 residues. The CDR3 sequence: CASSLVGGESYNEQFF.